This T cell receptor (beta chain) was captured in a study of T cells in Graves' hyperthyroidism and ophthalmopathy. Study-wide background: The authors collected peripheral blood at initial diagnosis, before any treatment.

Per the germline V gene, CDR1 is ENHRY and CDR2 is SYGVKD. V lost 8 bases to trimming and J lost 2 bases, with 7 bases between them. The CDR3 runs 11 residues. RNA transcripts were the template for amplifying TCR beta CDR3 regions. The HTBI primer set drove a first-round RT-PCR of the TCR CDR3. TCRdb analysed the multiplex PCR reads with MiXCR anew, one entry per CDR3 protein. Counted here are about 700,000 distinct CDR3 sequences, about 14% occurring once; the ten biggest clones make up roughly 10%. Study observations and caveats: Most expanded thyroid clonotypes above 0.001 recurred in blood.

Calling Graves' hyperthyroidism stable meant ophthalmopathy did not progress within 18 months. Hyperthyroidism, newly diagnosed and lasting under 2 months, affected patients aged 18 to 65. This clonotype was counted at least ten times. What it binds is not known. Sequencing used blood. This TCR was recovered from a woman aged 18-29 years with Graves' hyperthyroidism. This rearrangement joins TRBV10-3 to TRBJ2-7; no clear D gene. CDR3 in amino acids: CAIGVAYEQYF. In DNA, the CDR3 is TGTGCCATCGGGGTTGCCTACGAGCAGTACTTC.